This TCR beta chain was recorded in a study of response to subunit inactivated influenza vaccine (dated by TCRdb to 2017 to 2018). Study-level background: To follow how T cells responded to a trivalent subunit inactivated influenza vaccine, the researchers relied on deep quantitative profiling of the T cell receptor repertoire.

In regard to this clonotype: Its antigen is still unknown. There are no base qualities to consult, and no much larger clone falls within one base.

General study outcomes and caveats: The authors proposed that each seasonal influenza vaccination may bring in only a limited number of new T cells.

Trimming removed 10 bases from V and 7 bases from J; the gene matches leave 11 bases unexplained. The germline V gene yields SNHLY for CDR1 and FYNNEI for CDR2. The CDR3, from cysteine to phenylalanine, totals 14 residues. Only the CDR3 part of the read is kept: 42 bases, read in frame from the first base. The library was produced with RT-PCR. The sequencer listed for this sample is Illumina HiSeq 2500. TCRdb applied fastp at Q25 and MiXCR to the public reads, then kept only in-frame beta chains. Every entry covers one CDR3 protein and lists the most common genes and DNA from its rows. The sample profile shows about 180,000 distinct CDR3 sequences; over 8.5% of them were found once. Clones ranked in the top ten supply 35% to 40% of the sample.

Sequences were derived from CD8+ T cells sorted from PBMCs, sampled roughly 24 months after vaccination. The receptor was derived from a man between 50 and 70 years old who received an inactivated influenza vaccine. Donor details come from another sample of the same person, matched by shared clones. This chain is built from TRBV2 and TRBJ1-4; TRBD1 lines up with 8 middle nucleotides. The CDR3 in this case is CATRRTGLAEKLFF. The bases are TGTGCCACGCGTCGGACAGGGCTGGCTGAAAAACTGTTTTTT.